This TCR beta chain originates from a study of T cell repertoires in cytomegalovirus infection (dated by TCRdb to the late 2010s). Some background on the complete study: Donor HLA type was relevant to the analysis, because carriage of CMV infection together with the matching HLA type was indicated by public TCR beta signatures. Study-level results and caveats: Carriers of CMV infection plus the relevant HLA type were discriminated by the cumulative frequency of public TCR beta family members in the study cohort and in an independent 352-donor cohort. The ex vivo response was dominated by HLA-C-restricted CMV-specific TCR beta clonotypes, which also provided the single most frequent clonotype in two of eight donors.

In this sample, this clonotype turned up a few times. Its antigen is not yet known. Base-call qualities are not available, and no considerably larger clone is one nucleotide away. These reads were obtained on an Illumina HiSeq 1500. Through fastp at Q25 and MiXCR, TCRdb rebuilt clones from the public reads, retaining in-frame beta chains. Here each entry gathers all rows of one CDR3 protein and keeps the most common genes and DNA. In this sample the table shows approximately 250,000 distinct CDR3 sequences, approximately 13% of which occur a single time. Approximately 1.6% of the sample is held by the ten biggest clonotypes. Via the germline V gene (reference sequence), CDR1 is MNHNY and CDR2 SVGAGI. Trimming takes 6 bases from V and 7 bases from J, and the germline ends sit 19 bases apart. Including the terminal cysteine and phenylalanine, the CDR3 comprises 15 residues. Left in the record is the CDR3 DNA by itself, 45 bases read in frame from the first base.

The chain uses TRBV6-6 and TRBJ2-1; confidence is insufficient to name the D gene. The receptor was derived from a human donor in good health (CMV status not recorded). Some clones in this sample may be carry-over from other donors' samples. The sequencing sample was made of PBMCs. For the CDR3, the sequence is CASSEIPPNRNEQFF. The DNA sequence reads TGTGCCAGCAGCGAAATCCCGCCCAACCGGAATGAGCAGTTCTTC.